Given below is one T cell receptor (beta chain) in context. This clonotype was detected ten times or more. What antigen it recognizes has not been identified. Base quality data are lacking; no much larger clone is found one base away. Library generation was performed with multiplex PCR. Sequencing was carried out with an Illumina HiSeq 4000. TCR beta libraries were built with iRepertoire HTBI primers and Arm-PCR amplification of CDR3 regions. Gel purification was performed on PCR products prior to sequencing. In the paper's pipeline: Gene usage analysis of CDR3 amino acid clonotypes used the 62 TRBV and 14 to 15 TRBJ segments found across samples. COPE and FqMerger were used to merge filtered high-quality paired reads into contigs. Contigs were aligned with BLAST to IMGT TRBV, TRBD and TRBJ reference genes, and CDR3 was defined per IMGT. Any clonotype with a frequency above 0.1% was counted as a highly expanded clone. Repertoire diversity was measured by Shannon entropy, and V-J evenness by the Gini coefficient. Public clonotypes were defined as clonotypes shared by more than one individual. In-frame beta chains were kept once TCRdb had trimmed the public reads at Q25 with fastp and called clones with MiXCR. Records with the same CDR3 protein are collapsed into one entry carrying the most frequent genes and DNA. The V and J calls were determined by TCRdb, not by the authors. For this sample the table gives 400,000 to 550,000 distinct CDR3 sequences, of which about a sixth were detected only once. About 10% of the sample comes from the top ten.

The data were obtained in a study of regulatory T cells in long-lasting Graves disease (dated by TCRdb to 2020 to 2023). Looking at the study overall: In the newly diagnosed Graves' disease group, patients had been taking antithyroid drugs for less than 3 months. The study was conducted in China and was registered as a clinical trial. Persistent Graves' disease patients were compared with newly diagnosed Graves' disease patients by peripheral blood TCR sequencing and RNA sequencing. A total of roughly 35 samples underwent TCR sequencing: around 13 from persistent and some 20 from newly diagnosed Graves' disease patients.

From the cysteine up to the phenylalanine, the CDR3 has a length of 16 residues. Here the CDR3 DNA is all that survives: 48 bases in frame from base 1. V and J are truncated by 1 base and 3 bases respectively, leaving an intervening sequence of 15 bases. CDR1 and CDR2 are drawn from the germline V gene: MNHNS, SASEGT. What the authors observed across the whole study: Compared with newly diagnosed patients, patients with persistent Graves' disease had lower TCR Shannon entropy and fewer highly expanded clones, which suggests clonal expansion. Persistent patients shared more public clonotypes among themselves (more than 2,500) than newly diagnosed patients did (about 970). The authors noted that the small sample size was a limitation that may lower accuracy. Preferential use of TRBV28, TRBJ1-2 and TRBJ2-5 was observed in persistent disease, whereas TRBV20-1 and TRBJ2-1 were favored in newly diagnosed disease. Sequencing and analysis were restricted to the TCR beta chain. Because the primary lesion, thyroid tissue, could not be accessed, the study looked at peripheral blood alone.

This sample's time point label indicates: newly diagnosed GD, antithyroid drugs for less than 3 months. For both TCR sequencing and RNA sequencing, RNA was extracted from PBMCs in TRIzol. The diagnosis of Graves' disease followed American Thyroid Association guidelines. Patients for the study were recruited at an endocrinology department in Xi'an, China. From each patient, around 9 milliliters of peripheral blood was collected into an EDTA anticoagulant tube. Ficoll Paque Plus density gradient separation was used to isolate PBMCs, and no further T cell sorting was performed. An Agilent 2100 Bioanalyzer and agarose gel were used to check RNA quality, and a NanoDrop 2000 was used to measure RNA concentration. The sample also formed part of further work on T cells in Graves' hyperthyroidism and ophthalmopathy. That second publication adds: Graves' hyperthyroidism was defined as stable when no progression to ophthalmopathy occurred over 18 months of follow-up. Hyperthyroidism patients were newly diagnosed, with disease duration under 2 months, and aged 18 to 65 years. The study excluded patients with uncontrolled infections, other autoimmune diseases, pregnancy or lactation. Diagnoses were based on clinical symptoms, serum thyroxine and TRAb, thyroid ultrasound and orbital computed tomography. The TCR CDR3 was subjected to a first round of RT-PCR using the HTBI primer set and the Qiagen OneStep RT-PCR kit. Blood samples also contained most of the expanded thyroid clonotypes (frequency above 0.001), which suggests that blood repertoires may reflect thyroid immune responses. Ophthalmopathy was separated from stable hyperthyroidism by a 13 V-J signature model, with around 90% sensitivity and around 81% specificity obtained in cross-validation and 80%/75% obtained in testing. In validation, the model predicted progression to ophthalmopathy with just under 71% sensitivity and less than 80% specificity, a median of about six months before onset. A discovery cohort of approximately 100 patients, 43 with Graves' ophthalmopathy and fewer than 65 with stable Graves' hyperthyroidism, was used to find distinguishing TCR V-J signatures. Whether ophthalmopathy could be predicted prospectively was tested in an independent validation cohort made up of fewer than 20 hyperthyroidism patients plus 17 patients who later progressed to ophthalmopathy. The 100 discovery patients were randomly split 7:3 into training and test sets. In addition, the study compared T-cell repertoires in thyroid tissue and in blood from roughly 6 Graves' hyperthyroidism patients. Once sampling was done, hyperthyroidism patients were given methimazole at a starting dose of 30 mg daily, whereas ophthalmopathy patients were given high-dose intravenous methylprednisolone. Libraries were constructed in a second round of multiplex PCR, after which size selection and purification were carried out. Sequencing of the libraries was done on an Illumina HiSeq2000 using paired-end 100 bp reads. Raw data were processed with SOAPnuke, discarding reads with adapters, uncalled bases, mean Phred below 15, or no exact constant-primer or identifier match. High-quality paired reads were merged using COPE v1.2.5, and each unique nucleotide sequence was defined as a clonotype. Clonotypes were aligned to IMGT TRBV, TRBD and TRBJ reference segments using MiTCR v1.1. The analysis included only V-J combinations with a frequency above 0.0001, which together covered over 98% of the repertoires. A TCS score was defined as the ratio of F50 (clonal expansion) to E x V (chaos), with BLOSUM62-based TCRdist applied between CDR3 peptides within each V-J. Welch's t-statistics and random forest reduced roughly 500 V-J features to fewer than 15, which were used in a naive Bayes classifier (R e1071). Sample size was not statistically predetermined, and blinding of investigators to group allocation was not performed. According to the paper, TCR Vbeta CDR3 sequencing was carried out on 120 to 150 peripheral blood samples, which came from about 45 ophthalmopathy, 80 or so hyperthyroidism and roughly 17 progressor patients.

This TCR came from a woman aged 25 to 39 with Graves disease. Donor details come from another sample of the same person, matched by shared clones. The source material was peripheral blood mononuclear cells (PBMCs), sampled at new diagnosis, from a patient treated with antithyroid drugs. This chain joins TRBV6-1 to TRBJ1-2; D gene: possibly TRBD1, on 5 matching bases. The bases are TGTGCCAGCAGTGAAGAGGAAACGGGACCATACTATGGCTACACCTTC. It encodes CASSEEETGPYYGYTF.